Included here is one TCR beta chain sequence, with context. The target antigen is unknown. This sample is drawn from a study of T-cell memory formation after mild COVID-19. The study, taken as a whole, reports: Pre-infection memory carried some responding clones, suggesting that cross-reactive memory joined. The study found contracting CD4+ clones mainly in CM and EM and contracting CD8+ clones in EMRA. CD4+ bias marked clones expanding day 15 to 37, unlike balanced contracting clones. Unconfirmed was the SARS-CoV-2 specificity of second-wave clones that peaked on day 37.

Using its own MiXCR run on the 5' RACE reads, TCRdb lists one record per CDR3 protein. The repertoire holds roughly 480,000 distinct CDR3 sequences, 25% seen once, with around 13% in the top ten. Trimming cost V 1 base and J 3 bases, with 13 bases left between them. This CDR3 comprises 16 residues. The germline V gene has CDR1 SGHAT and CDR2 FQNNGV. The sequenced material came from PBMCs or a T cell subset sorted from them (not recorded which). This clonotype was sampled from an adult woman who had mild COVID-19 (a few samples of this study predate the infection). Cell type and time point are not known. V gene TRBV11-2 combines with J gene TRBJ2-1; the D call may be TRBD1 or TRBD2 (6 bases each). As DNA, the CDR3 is TGTGCCAGCAGCTTAGTATACGGGGGCCTCTACAATGAGCAGTTCTTC. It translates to CASSLVYGGLYNEQFF.